Listed here are 3 T cell receptor beta chains from one sample, sequenced in a study of T cells in Graves' hyperthyroidism and ophthalmopathy. Amplified regions were TCR beta CDR3 sequences from RNA transcripts. The HTBI set primed first-round TCR CDR3 RT-PCR. Using its own MiXCR run on the multiplex PCR reads, TCRdb lists one record per CDR3 protein. This sample has roughly 500,000 distinct CDR3 sequences, with 46% found just once. Sequences were obtained from peripheral blood or thyroid tissue (not recorded which). These TCRs come from an adult woman with Graves' disease, either hyperthyroidism or ophthalmopathy (not recorded which).

This clonotype was observed at least ten times. V gene TRBV6-2 or TRBV6-3 combines with J gene TRBJ2-5; D is unresolved. This CDR3 is built from 13 residues. V gave up 5 bases and J gave up 3 bases, with 10 bases separating them. Germline V gene sequence: CDR1 MNHEY, CDR2 SVGEGT. The CDR3 DNA is TGTGCCAGCAGTCCCCCCCCGGAAGAGACCCAGTACTTC. It encodes CASSPPPEETQYF.

The V gene is TRBV5-1, the J gene TRBJ1-1, with D unclear. The V and J ends lost 2 bases and 1 base respectively, with 9 bases between them. The CDR3 is made up of 14 amino acids. In germline, CDR1 is SGHRS, CDR2 YFSETQ. CDR3 DNA sequence: TGCGCCAGCAGCTTAGACGTTAAGAACACTGAAGCTTTCTTT. It translates to CASSLDVKNTEAFF.

As for this clonotype: The conserved final phenylalanine or tryptophan is absent from the CDR3, which likely points to a read error. The DNA is omitted, as the CDR3 cannot be located on it reliably, and the CDR3 follows TCRdb's listing. The chain recombines TRBV20-1 with TRBJ1-6. CDR1 is DFQATT, CDR2 SNEGSKA, per germline (reference sequence). The CDR3 is 24 amino acids long, termini counted. The CDR3: CSAPVVWGGTRGIGPHTYNSPLQS.